These T cell receptor beta chains were read from a single sample in a study of identical twins. Using its own MiXCR run on the 5' RACE reads, TCRdb lists one record per CDR3 protein. The sample has around 960,000 distinct CDR3 sequences, 9% to 15% seen once. The data also belong to a second study, concerning yellow fever vaccine responses in identical twins.

The sample consisted of PBMCs. These receptors came from a young woman in good health. CDR3s include the opening cysteine and the closing phenylalanine or tryptophan. A D gene is named only where the DNA matches it firmly. Size is stated for part of the rows, as once, few or many counts, or as a class when the clone is expanded.

v_call: TRBV12-3/TRBV12-4
j_call: TRBJ2-3
clone_size: many
d_call: .
cdr3_nt: TGTGCCAGCAGTTTAGCGGGGGAGGTTAGCACAGATACGCAGTATTTT
cdr3_aa: CASSLAGEVSTDTQYF

v_call: TRBV28
j_call: TRBJ2-1
clone_size: many
d_call: .
cdr3_nt: TGTGCCAGCAGTTTCCAGTCGAGTTATAATGAGCAGTTCTTC
cdr3_aa: CASSFQSSYNEQFF

v_call: TRBV20-1
j_call: TRBJ2-7
clone_size: .
d_call: TRBD1
cdr3_nt: TGCAGTGCTAGGGACCCGGGACAGGGGGCGGAAGAGCAGTACTTC
cdr3_aa: CSARDPGQGAEEQYF

v_call: TRBV29-1
j_call: TRBJ1-1
clone_size: .
d_call: .
cdr3_nt: TGCAGCGCTACAAGAATCAACACTGAAGCTTTCTTT
cdr3_aa: CSATRINTEAFF

v_call: TRBV4-1
j_call: TRBJ2-4
clone_size: many
d_call: .
cdr3_nt: TGCGCCAGCAGCCAAGATAGGGCCATTAACATTCAGTACTTC
cdr3_aa: CASSQDRAINIQYF

v_call: TRBV12-3/TRBV12-4
j_call: TRBJ2-7
clone_size: .
d_call: .
cdr3_nt: TGTGCCAGCAGTTTGGGCCGGGACGGGGAGCAGTACTTC
cdr3_aa: CASSLGRDGEQYF

v_call: TRBV6-5
j_call: TRBJ1-2
clone_size: .
d_call: TRBD1
cdr3_nt: TGTGCCAGCAGTTACGCAGCGGGACAGTACTATGGCTACACCTTC
cdr3_aa: CASSYAAGQYYGYTF

v_call: TRBV10-3
j_call: TRBJ2-7
clone_size: .
d_call: .
cdr3_nt: TGTGCCATCAGTGAGTCAGGGCCCCTAAGCTCCTACGAGCAGTACTTC
cdr3_aa: CAISESGPLSSYEQYF

v_call: TRBV7-8
j_call: TRBJ2-4
clone_size: few
d_call: TRBD2
cdr3_nt: TGTGCCAGCAGCCCTACGGGGGGGGCCGGGAAAAACATTCAGTACTTC
cdr3_aa: CASSPTGGAGKNIQYF

v_call: TRBV5-1
j_call: TRBJ2-7
clone_size: few
d_call: .
cdr3_nt: TGCGCCAGCAGCTTGGTTTACGACAGAGAAAACGAGCAGTACTTC
cdr3_aa: CASSLVYDRENEQYF

v_call: TRBV29-1
j_call: TRBJ1-2
clone_size: .
d_call: .
cdr3_nt: TGCAGCGTTGTTTCTGGGAGCTATGGCTACACCTTC
cdr3_aa: CSVVSGSYGYTF

v_call: TRBV5-1
j_call: TRBJ1-6
clone_size: .
d_call: TRBD1
cdr3_nt: TGCGCCAGCAGCTTCGCTGGACAGGGGAGTCTGAATTCACCCCTCCACTTT
cdr3_aa: CASSFAGQGSLNSPLHF

v_call: TRBV12-3/TRBV12-4
j_call: TRBJ2-7
clone_size: few
d_call: .
cdr3_nt: TGTGCCAGCAGTTTCCACTCGAGTGAGCAGTACTTC
cdr3_aa: CASSFHSSEQYF

v_call: TRBV20-1
j_call: TRBJ1-1
clone_size: .
d_call: TRBD1
cdr3_nt: TGCAGTGCTAACCGGGACAGTGAAGCTTTCTTT
cdr3_aa: CSANRDSEAFF

v_call: TRBV20-1
j_call: TRBJ2-3
clone_size: few
d_call: TRBD2
cdr3_nt: TGCAGTGCTAGAGAAGCGGGAACAGCTAGCACAGATACGCAGTATTTT
cdr3_aa: CSAREAGTASTDTQYF

v_call: TRBV5-1
j_call: TRBJ2-5
clone_size: many
d_call: .
cdr3_nt: TGCGCCAGCAGCTTGGGAGGGGAAGAGACCCAGTACTTC
cdr3_aa: CASSLGGEETQYF

v_call: TRBV29-1
j_call: TRBJ2-1
clone_size: .
d_call: .
cdr3_nt: TGCAGCGTCGTTCAGGGTGGCTCCTACAATGAGCAGTTCTTC
cdr3_aa: CSVVQGGSYNEQFF

v_call: TRBV2
j_call: TRBJ2-7
clone_size: few
d_call: TRBD1
cdr3_nt: TGTGCCAGCAGTGAAGCTTGGACAGGGAACTACGAGCAGTACTTC
cdr3_aa: CASSEAWTGNYEQYF

v_call: TRBV3-1
j_call: TRBJ2-7
clone_size: .
d_call: .
cdr3_nt: TGTGCCAGCAGCCAAGATCTCGGGCTCGCCCACGAGCAGTACTTC
cdr3_aa: CASSQDLGLAHEQYF

v_call: TRBV5-1
j_call: TRBJ1-1
clone_size: .
d_call: .
cdr3_nt: TGCGCCAGCAGCTTGGGTGAATCACAGAACACTGAAGCTTTCTTT
cdr3_aa: CASSLGESQNTEAFF

v_call: TRBV12-3/TRBV12-4
j_call: TRBJ2-7
clone_size: few
d_call: TRBD2
cdr3_nt: TGTGCCAGCAGTTACATAGCGGGAATTAACTACGAGCAGTACTTC
cdr3_aa: CASSYIAGINYEQYF

v_call: TRBV6-1
j_call: TRBJ2-6
clone_size: few
d_call: .
cdr3_nt: TGTGCCAGCAGATCCCCGGTGGTCAACTCTGGGGCCAACGTCCTGACTTTC
cdr3_aa: CASRSPVVNSGANVLTF

v_call: TRBV15
j_call: TRBJ1-1
clone_size: .
d_call: .
cdr3_nt: TGTGCCACCAGCATAAGGCGACACACTGAAGCTTTCTTT
cdr3_aa: CATSIRRHTEAFF

v_call: TRBV25-1
j_call: TRBJ2-7
clone_size: .
d_call: TRBD1
cdr3_nt: TGTGCCAGCAGTCCATCCCGGGACAGGGGGCTAGGCGAGCAGTACTTC
cdr3_aa: CASSPSRDRGLGEQYF

v_call: TRBV28
j_call: TRBJ2-3
clone_size: once
d_call: TRBD2
cdr3_nt: TGTGCCAGCAGTTTATGGGTCGGGAGGGCTGGCGGAGAGATCACAGATACGCAGTATTTT
cdr3_aa: CASSLWVGRAGGEITDTQYF

v_call: TRBV10-3
j_call: TRBJ1-3
clone_size: few
d_call: .
cdr3_nt: TGTGCCATATCCGATGGTCGTGCTGGAAACACCATATATTTT
cdr3_aa: CAISDGRAGNTIYF

v_call: TRBV7-2
j_call: TRBJ2-3
clone_size: many
d_call: .
cdr3_nt: TGTGCCAGCAGCTTGAGAGGCAGTTTGGCAGATACGCAGTATTTT
cdr3_aa: CASSLRGSLADTQYF

v_call: TRBV12-3/TRBV12-4
j_call: TRBJ2-5
clone_size: .
d_call: TRBD2
cdr3_nt: TGTGCCAGCAGTTTAGGACTAGCGGGAGGCCTCCCTCAGTCCCAGTACTTC
cdr3_aa: CASSLGLAGGLPQSQYF

v_call: TRBV12-3/TRBV12-4
j_call: TRBJ2-2
clone_size: few
d_call: TRBD1
cdr3_nt: TGTGCCAGCAGCACGGGACAGGGGGCAGGCGGGGAGCTGTTTTTT
cdr3_aa: CASSTGQGAGGELFF

v_call: TRBV5-1
j_call: TRBJ2-2
clone_size: many
d_call: .
cdr3_nt: TGCGCCAGCAGCTCACACGTTTCGGGCACCGGGGAGCTGTTTTTT
cdr3_aa: CASSSHVSGTGELFF

v_call: TRBV20-1
j_call: TRBJ1-5
clone_size: .
d_call: .
cdr3_nt: TGCAGTGCAGTGGCCGCGGGACCCCAGCATTTT
cdr3_aa: CSAVAAGPQHF

v_call: TRBV28
j_call: TRBJ2-5
clone_size: .
d_call: .
cdr3_nt: TGTGCCAGCAGTTCTTCCCAGGGGGGGGTTAGGGACTTC
cdr3_aa: CASSSSQGGVRDF

v_call: TRBV7-9
j_call: TRBJ2-1
clone_size: .
d_call: .
cdr3_nt: TGTGCCAGCAGCTTAAGGGTGGGAATCCACAATGAGCAGTTCTTC
cdr3_aa: CASSLRVGIHNEQFF

v_call: TRBV7-3
j_call: TRBJ1-5
clone_size: few
d_call: .
cdr3_nt: TGTGCCAGCAGCTTATTCAAGGGCCAGCCCCAGCATTTT
cdr3_aa: CASSLFKGQPQHF

v_call: TRBV7-9
j_call: TRBJ2-7
clone_size: .
d_call: .
cdr3_nt: TGTGCCAGCAGCTTAGCGGGAGAGAACGAGCAGTACTTC
cdr3_aa: CASSLAGENEQYF

v_call: TRBV5-1
j_call: TRBJ2-1
clone_size: .
d_call: .
cdr3_nt: TGCGCCAGCAGCTACCACGCGGGACACACATCCCCCTCCTACAATGAGCAGTTCTTC
cdr3_aa: CASSYHAGHTSPSYNEQFF

v_call: TRBV15
j_call: TRBJ2-3
clone_size: .
d_call: .
cdr3_nt: TGTGCCACCAGCCCAAAGGGTCTTGCCACAGATACGCAGTATTTT
cdr3_aa: CATSPKGLATDTQYF

v_call: TRBV12-3/TRBV12-4
j_call: TRBJ2-1
clone_size: .
d_call: .
cdr3_nt: TGTGCCAGCAGCTCGTTCAACCAGATTGGTACTGAGCAGTTCTTC
cdr3_aa: CASSSFNQIGTEQFF

v_call: TRBV12-5
j_call: TRBJ2-3
clone_size: few
d_call: TRBD2
cdr3_nt: TGTGCTAGTGGTCTGGGACTAGCGGGAGGAGTAGATACGCAGTATTTT
cdr3_aa: CASGLGLAGGVDTQYF

v_call: TRBV15
j_call: TRBJ2-3
clone_size: .
d_call: .
cdr3_nt: TGTGCCACCAGCAGGCCTAGCACAGATACGCAGTATTTT
cdr3_aa: CATSRPSTDTQYF

v_call: TRBV7-2
j_call: TRBJ2-1
clone_size: .
d_call: .
cdr3_nt: TGTGCCAGCAGCCCCCCGGGACTTTCCTACAATGAGCAGTTCTTC
cdr3_aa: CASSPPGLSYNEQFF

v_call: TRBV6-4
j_call: TRBJ2-2
clone_size: .
d_call: TRBD1
cdr3_nt: TGTGCCAGCAGTCGACCCGCCCTTGGACAGGGGGGGTTGAGCACCGGGGAGCTGTTTTTT
cdr3_aa: CASSRPALGQGGLSTGELFF

v_call: TRBV25-1
j_call: TRBJ2-1
clone_size: many
d_call: TRBD1
cdr3_nt: TGTGCCAGCAGGGGACAGGGGTTGAGTGAGCAGTTCTTC
cdr3_aa: CASRGQGLSEQFF

v_call: TRBV4-1
j_call: TRBJ2-1
clone_size: few
d_call: .
cdr3_nt: TGCGCCAGCAGCCATCACACCACCCGTAGCCGAACGAGCTCCTACAATGAGCAGTTCTTC
cdr3_aa: CASSHHTTRSRTSSYNEQFF

v_call: TRBV5-1
j_call: TRBJ2-6
clone_size: .
d_call: .
cdr3_nt: TGCGCCAGCAGCACGGGACCGGTATCGGGTTCTGGGGCCAACGTCCTGACTTTC
cdr3_aa: CASSTGPVSGSGANVLTF

v_call: TRBV12-3/TRBV12-4
j_call: TRBJ1-5
clone_size: many
d_call: TRBD1
cdr3_nt: TGTGCCAGCAGCCTGACAGGGGAGGTTCAGCCCCAGCATTTT
cdr3_aa: CASSLTGEVQPQHF

v_call: TRBV20-1
j_call: TRBJ2-2
clone_size: few
d_call: .
cdr3_nt: TGCAGTGCTAGAGGGCCAGGGGAGGTCACCGGGGAGCTGTTTTTT
cdr3_aa: CSARGPGEVTGELFF

v_call: TRBV12-3/TRBV12-4
j_call: TRBJ1-1
clone_size: many
d_call: TRBD1
cdr3_nt: TGTGCCAGTGGGGGACAGATGAACACTGAAGCTTTCTTT
cdr3_aa: CASGGQMNTEAFF

v_call: TRBV20-1
j_call: TRBJ2-3
clone_size: few
d_call: TRBD2
cdr3_nt: TGCAGTGCTAGACTCGGTGGACTAGCCGCAGATACGCAGTATTTT
cdr3_aa: CSARLGGLAADTQYF

v_call: TRBV13
j_call: TRBJ2-1
clone_size: .
d_call: TRBD1
cdr3_nt: TGTGCCAGCAGCTTTACAGGGGGGCTCGGGAATGAGCAGTTCTTC
cdr3_aa: CASSFTGGLGNEQFF

v_call: TRBV7-2
j_call: TRBJ2-7
clone_size: .
d_call: .
cdr3_nt: TGTGCCAGCAGCTTGGGTCCCACTAGTTCCTACGAGCAGTACTTC
cdr3_aa: CASSLGPTSSYEQYF

v_call: TRBV28
j_call: TRBJ1-1
clone_size: few
d_call: .
cdr3_nt: TGTGCCAGCCAACGGGACTATCTGAACGCTGAAGCTTTCTTT
cdr3_aa: CASQRDYLNAEAFF

v_call: TRBV20-1
j_call: TRBJ2-1
clone_size: many
d_call: .
cdr3_nt: TGCAGTGCTAGAGGTCTAGACACATCCTACAATGAGCAGTTCTTC
cdr3_aa: CSARGLDTSYNEQFF

v_call: TRBV24-1
j_call: TRBJ2-2
clone_size: few
d_call: .
cdr3_nt: TGTGCCACCAAGGGGGATCCGAACACCGGGGAGCTGTTTTTT
cdr3_aa: CATKGDPNTGELFF

v_call: TRBV5-1
j_call: TRBJ2-5
clone_size: .
d_call: TRBD2
cdr3_nt: TGCGCCAGCAGCCTATCATCAGCGGGAGGCCAAGAGACCCAGTGCTTC
cdr3_aa: CASSLSSAGGQETQCF

v_call: TRBV19
j_call: TRBJ1-1
clone_size: .
d_call: .
cdr3_nt: TGTGCCTCTAGATCAAAACAGAACACTGAAGCTTTCTTT
cdr3_aa: CASRSKQNTEAFF